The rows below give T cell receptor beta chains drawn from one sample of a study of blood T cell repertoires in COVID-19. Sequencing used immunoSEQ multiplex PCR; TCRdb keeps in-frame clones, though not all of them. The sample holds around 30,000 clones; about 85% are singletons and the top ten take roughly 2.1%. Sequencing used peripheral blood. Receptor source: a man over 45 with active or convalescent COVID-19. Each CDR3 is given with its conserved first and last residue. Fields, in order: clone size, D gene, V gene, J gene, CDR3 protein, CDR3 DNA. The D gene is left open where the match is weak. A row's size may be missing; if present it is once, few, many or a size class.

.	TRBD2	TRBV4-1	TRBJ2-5	CASSPTTSAQETQYF	TGCGCCAGCAGCCCGACCACTAGCGCCCAAGAGACCCAGTACTTC
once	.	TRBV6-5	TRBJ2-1	CASRGDSTYNEQFF	TGTGCCAGCAGGGGGGACTCGACCTACAATGAGCAGTTCTTC
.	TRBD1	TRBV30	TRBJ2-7	CAWDGQGAIRLGATYEQYF	TGTGCCTGGGATGGACAGGGGGCAATTAGGCTTGGGGCTACCTACGAGCAGTACTTC
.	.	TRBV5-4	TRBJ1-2	CASSPDRNYGYTF	TGTGCCAGCAGCCCGGACAGAAACTATGGCTACACCTTC
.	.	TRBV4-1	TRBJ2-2	CASSLKNTGELFF	TGCGCCAGCAGCCTAAAGAACACCGGGGAGCTGTTTTTT
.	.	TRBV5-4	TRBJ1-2	CASSLGQNYGYTF	TGTGCCAGCAGCTTAGGACAGAACTATGGCTACACCTTC
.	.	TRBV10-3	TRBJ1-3	CAIKPGTAGNTIYF	TGTGCCATCAAGCCGGGGACTGCTGGAAACACCATATATTTT
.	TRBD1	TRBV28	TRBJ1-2	CASSLLAAGGAKGYTF	TGTGCCAGCAGTTTACTGGCCGCAGGGGGCGCGAAGGGCTACACCTTC
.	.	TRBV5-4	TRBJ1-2	CASSLERQNYGYTF	TGTGCCAGCAGCTTGGAGAGGCAGAACTATGGCTACACCTTC
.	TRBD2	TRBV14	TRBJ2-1	CASSGLAGGPAREQFF	TGTGCCAGCAGCGGACTAGCGGGAGGTCCCGCCAGGGAGCAGTTCTTC
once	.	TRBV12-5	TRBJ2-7	CASGSGGFYEQYF	TGTGCTAGTGGTTCAGGGGGGTTCTACGAGCAGTACTTC
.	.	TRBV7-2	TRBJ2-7	CASSLEFITDYEQYF	TGTGCCAGCAGCTTAGAATTTATCACAGACTACGAGCAGTACTTC
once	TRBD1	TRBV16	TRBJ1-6	CASSRMGQGANSPLHF	TGTGCCAGCAGCCGAATGGGACAGGGGGCTAATTCACCCCTCCACTTT
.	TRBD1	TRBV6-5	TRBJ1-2	CASSRQGQLYGYTF	TGTGCCAGCAGTCGACAGGGACAACTCTATGGCTACACCTTC
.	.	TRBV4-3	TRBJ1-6	CASSRGGREAYNSPLHF	TGCGCCAGCAGCCGCGGGGGCAGGGAGGCCTATAATTCACCCCTCCACTTT
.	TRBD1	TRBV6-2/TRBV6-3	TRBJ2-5	CASSYRTGVVETQYF	TGTGCCAGCAGTTACAGGACAGGGGTGGTTGAGACCCAGTACTTC
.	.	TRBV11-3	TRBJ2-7	CASSLEQGDEQYF	TGTGCCAGCAGCTTAGAACAGGGTGACGAGCAGTACTTC
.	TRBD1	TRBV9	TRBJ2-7	CASSPGQVGEQYF	TGTGCCAGCAGCCCCGGACAGGTGGGAGAGCAGTACTTC
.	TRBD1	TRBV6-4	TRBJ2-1	CASSWTGGNNEQFF	TGTGCCAGCAGCTGGACAGGGGGTAACAATGAGCAGTTCTTC
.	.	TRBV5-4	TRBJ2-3	CASSLAQGTDTQYF	TGTGCCAGCAGCTTGGCACAGGGCACAGATACGCAGTATTTT
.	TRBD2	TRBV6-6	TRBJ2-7	CASSPHRPAGVSYEQYF	TGTGCCAGCAGTCCACACCGTCCGGCGGGAGTGTCCTACGAGCAGTACTTC
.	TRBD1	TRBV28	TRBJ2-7	CASSAVKGAGYEQYF	TGTGCCAGCAGTGCCGTCAAGGGGGCGGGTTACGAGCAGTACTTC
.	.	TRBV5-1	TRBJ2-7	CASSPDSAGEQYF	TGCGCCAGCAGCCCGGACAGTGCAGGAGAGCAGTACTTC
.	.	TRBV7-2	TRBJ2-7	CASSLRLHTSSYEQYF	TGTGCCAGCAGCTTACGTTTGCACACAAGCTCCTACGAGCAGTACTTC
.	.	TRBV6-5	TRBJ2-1	CASSLQGNEQFF	TGTGCCAGCAGTCTACAGGGCAATGAGCAGTTCTTC
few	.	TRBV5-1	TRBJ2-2	CASSLTWGGTGELFF	TGCGCCAGCAGCCTCACTTGGGGAGGCACCGGGGAGCTGTTTTTT
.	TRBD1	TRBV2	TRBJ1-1	CASSEQGDTEAFF	TGTGCCAGCAGTGAGCAGGGGGACACTGAAGCTTTCTTT
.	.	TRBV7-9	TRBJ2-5	CASGPLETQYF	TGTGCCAGCGGCCCCCTTGAGACCCAGTACTTC
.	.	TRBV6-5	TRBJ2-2	CASSYYNGELFF	TGTGCCAGCAGTTATTATAACGGGGAGCTGTTTTTT
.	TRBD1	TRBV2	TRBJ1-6	CASRRWTGGSSPLHF	TGTGCCAGCAGGAGATGGACAGGGGGATCTTCACCCCTCCACTTT
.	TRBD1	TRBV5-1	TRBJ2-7	CASSFGQAYEQYF	TGCGCCAGCAGCTTTGGACAGGCCTACGAGCAGTACTTC
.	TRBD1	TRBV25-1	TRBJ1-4	CASSKGTGANEKLFF	TGTGCCAGCAGTAAAGGGACAGGGGCTAATGAAAAACTGTTTTTT
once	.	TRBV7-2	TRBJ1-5	CASSGGGIHQPQHF	TGTGCCAGCAGCGGGGGGGGGATCCATCAGCCCCAGCATTTT
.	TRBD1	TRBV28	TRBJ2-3	CASSRQGLDTQYF	TGTGCCAGCAGTCGACAGGGGTTAGATACGCAGTATTTT
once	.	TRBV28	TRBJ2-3	CASSFRADTQYF	TGTGCCAGCAGTTTTCGCGCAGATACGCAGTATTTT
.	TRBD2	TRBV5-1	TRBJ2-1	CASSLGGLALNEQFF	TGCGCCAGCAGCTTAGGGGGACTAGCGCTCAATGAGCAGTTCTTC
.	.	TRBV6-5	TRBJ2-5	CASSYSGVVWETQYF	TGTGCCAGCAGTTACTCCGGGGTGGTTTGGGAGACCCAGTACTTC
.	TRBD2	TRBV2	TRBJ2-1	CASSEVLYRTSGFLDEQFF	TGTGCCAGCAGTGAAGTTCTTTACCGGACTAGCGGATTTTTGGATGAGCAGTTCTTC
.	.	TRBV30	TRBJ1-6	CAWSRTSLHF	TGTGCCTGGAGTAGGACTTCCCTCCACTTT
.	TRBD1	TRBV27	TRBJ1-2	CASSPKTGLDYGYTF	TGTGCCAGCAGTCCCAAGACAGGGCTTGACTATGGCTACACCTTC
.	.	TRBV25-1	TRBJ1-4	CASSDGQPGEKLFF	TGTGCCAGCAGCGATGGACAGCCGGGCGAAAAACTGTTTTTT
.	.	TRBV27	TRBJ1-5	CASSILDGNQPQHF	TGTGCCAGCAGCATTCTAGACGGCAATCAGCCCCAGCATTTT
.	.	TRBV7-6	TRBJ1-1	CASSPRAGYTEAFF	TGTGCCAGCAGCCCCCGAGCGGGGTACACTGAAGCTTTCTTT
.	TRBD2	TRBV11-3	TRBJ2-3	CASRSSGNADTQYF	TGTGCCAGCAGATCTAGCGGGAACGCAGATACGCAGTATTTT
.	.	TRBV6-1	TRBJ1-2	CASSEDSAYGYTF	TGTGCCAGCAGTGAGGACAGCGCCTATGGCTACACCTTC
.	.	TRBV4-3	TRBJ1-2	CASSQVWGGNYGYTF	TGCGCCAGCAGCCAAGTGTGGGGGGGGAACTATGGCTACACCTTC
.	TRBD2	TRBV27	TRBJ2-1	CATCSGGVSYNEQFF	TGTGCCACCTGTAGCGGGGGGGTCTCCTACAATGAGCAGTTCTTC
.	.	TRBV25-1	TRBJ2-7	CASNAGGTAYEQYF	TGTGCCAGTAACGCGGGCGGCACAGCCTACGAGCAGTACTTC
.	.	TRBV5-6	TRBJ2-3	CASSLQDTQYF	TGTGCCAGCAGCTTGCAGGATACGCAGTATTTT
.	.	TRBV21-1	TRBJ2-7	CASSTRGQGSPLYEQYF	TGTGCCAGCAGCACTCGAGGACAGGGTAGTCCTCTCTACGAGCAGTACTTC
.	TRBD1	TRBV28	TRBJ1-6	CASSPWGQVTSNSPLHF	TGTGCCAGCAGTCCTTGGGGACAGGTCACGAGTAATTCACCCCTCCACTTT